The T cell receptor (beta chain) described here comes from a study of post-analysis software for immune sequencing data. The TCR beta cDNA libraries contained unique molecular identifiers. A single record per CDR3 protein comes from TCRdb applying MiXCR to the PCR reads. Among about 400,000 distinct CDR3 sequences listed, less than 40% were seen once. Study outcomes and limitations: Clustering by F measure revealed strong co-clustering among samples prepared together in one batch. Compared with controls, patients showed significantly lower normalized Chao1 diversity.

This clonotype has just a few counts. No antigen is known for it. Sequences were obtained from blood. This sequence originates from a girl aged 10-17 years with multiple sclerosis.

The CDR3 DNA reads TGCAGTGCTAGCCCCACGGAGAGGGTCGACTACAATGAGCAGTTCTTC. Translating it yields CSASPTERVDYNEQFF. The chain employs TRBV20-1 and TRBJ2-1, with a possible D match to TRBD2 (5 bases). This CDR3 is 16 amino acids long. V was shortened by 3 bases and J by 3 bases, with 18 bases between the two germline ends. CDR1 and CDR2 (germline): DFQATT, SNEGSKA (reference sequence).